This T cell receptor beta chain was sequenced for a study of T cell responses to AZD1222 COVID-19 vaccine. Data came from immunoSEQ multiplex PCR; TCRdb stores just in-frame clones and leaves some out. The data contain some 160,000 clones, about 91% of them singletons. This CDR3 contains 10 residues. Germline CDR1 is GTSNPN and CDR2 is SVGIG (reference sequence). Trimming shortened V by 8 bases and J by 10 bases, and 12 bases separated the two germline ends. V and J are TRBV30 and TRBJ2-1; tentative D call: TRBD2 (6 bases). This material consisted of peripheral blood, taken on day 0 of AZD1222 vaccination. The receptor was isolated from an adult in good health. CDR3 loop: CAGGLSEQFF. The CDR3 DNA reads TGTGCCGGGGGACTTTCCGAGCAGTTCTTC.